This TCR beta chain emerged from a study of blood T cells in healthy people across ages. There are a few counts of this clonotype. Antigen unknown. Study-wide findings and caveats: There were more naive CD4+ cells and higher diversity in long-lived donors than in aged donors. No one knew whether donors had CMV, which possibly confounded expanded clonotype changes.

Sample-barcoded 5' priming and a J-beta primer mix drove a second PCR of roughly 7 to 11 cycles. TCRdb itself ran the 5' RACE reads through MiXCR, one entry per CDR3 protein. The sample carries hundreds of thousands of distinct CDR3 sequences, around 42% recorded once. This CDR3 region has 15 residues. Germline CDR1 reads MNHEY; CDR2 reads SVGAGI. With 2 bases removed from V and 0 bases from J, the gap between germline ends came to 8 bases. This sequence joins TRBV6-5 and TRBJ2-1, with D perhaps TRBD2 (5 bases). The sequence was obtained from a man aged 60-69 years in good health. Source material: blood. CDR3 coding DNA: TGTGCCAGCAGTTACATCGGGAACTCCTACAATGAGCAGTTCTTC. Translated, it gives CASSYIGNSYNEQFF.